Each of the 9 T cell receptor beta chains below was sequenced from the same sample in a study of OX40 agonist ivuxolimab in advanced cancers. Using immunoSEQ multiplex PCR, the repertoire was profiled, and TCRdb retains in-frame clones only, with some absent. The sample includes about 44,000 clones, roughly 80% of them seen just once. The sample in question was CD4+ or CD8+ T cells sorted from blood, obtained in a trial of the OX40 agonist ivuxolimab. These receptors came from an adult with an advanced solid tumor such as melanoma, head and neck, liver or kidney cancer.

V is TRBV2 and J is TRBJ2-7, with 12 bases matching TRBD2. Germline assignment: CDR1 SNHLY and CDR2 FYNNEI. V lost 2 bases and J lost 2; bases outside the gene matches: 4. CDR3 length: 16 amino acids. CDR3 coding DNA: TGTGCCAGCAGTGAAACTAGCGGGAGGATCGCCTACGAGCAGTACTTC. This sequence encodes CASSETSGRIAYEQYF.

The chain carries TRBV7-2 and TRBJ2-7; 11 bases fit TRBD1. CDR1 and CDR2 (germline): SGHTA, FQGNSA. V shed 5 bases and J 9 bases; nucleotides not matched to a gene: 6. This CDR3 region has 13 residues. CDR3 loop: CASSLDRGRGQYF. The CDR3 DNA follows: TGTGCCAGCAGCCTGGACAGGGGGCGCGGGCAGTACTTC.

The genes are TRBV11-2 and TRBJ1-2, with no clear D. This CDR3 is 13 amino acids long. CDR1 is SGHAT, CDR2 FQNNGV, per germline. Trimming took 0 bases from V and 2 from J, leaving 4 bases between them. CDR3: CASSLDQNYGYTF. CDR3 nucleotides: TGTGCCAGCAGCTTAGACCAAAACTATGGCTACACCTTC. Looking up the rest from reference TRBV11-2 and TRBJ1-2 gives the full variable domain: EAGVAQSPRYKIIEKRQSVAFWCNPISGHATLYWYQQILGQGPKLLIQFQNNGVVDDSQLPKDRFSAERLKGVDSTLKIQPAKLEDSAVYLCASSLDQNYGYTFGSGTRLTVV.

This chain joins TRBV28 and TRBJ2-7; TRBD2 matches 12 bases. With 6 bases clipped from V and 2 bases from J, the junction kept 5 bases outside the gene matches. The CDR3 extends over 15 amino acids. Germline assignment: CDR1 MDHEN and CDR2 SYDVKM. The CDR3 protein is CASRGGLAGPYEQYF. In nucleotides, the CDR3 is TGTGCCAGCAGAGGGGGACTAGCGGGTCCCTACGAGCAGTACTTC.

The CDR3 sequence: CASSSQGLEYGYTF. CDR3 bases: TGTGCCAGCAGTTCCCAGGGTTTAGAGTATGGCTACACCTTC. The genes are TRBV27 and TRBJ1-2, with a weak D call TRBD1 (5 bases). Looked up from germline, CDR1 is MNHEY and CDR2 is SMNVEV (reference sequence). CDR3 length: 14 amino acids. Trimming left V 4 bases short and J 5 bases short, with 14 bases between.

This clone has only a few counts. The chain joins TRBV7-8 to TRBJ2-7, with a weak D call TRBD1 (5 bases). Germline CDR1 reads SGHVS; CDR2 reads FQNEAQ. This CDR3 has 15 amino acids. Between the trimmed V and J ends, which lost 1 base and 0 bases, there was a span of 10 bases. The CDR3 protein is CASSLVRGSSYEQYF. CDR3 nucleotides: TGTGCCAGCAGCTTAGTAAGGGGCTCCTCCTACGAGCAGTACTTC.

This clone is deemed medium-sized. V gene TRBV11-2 combines with J gene TRBJ2-1; TRBD2 matches 9 bases. Germline values: CDR1 SGHAT, CDR2 FQNNGV. Trimming took 3 bases from V and 6 from J; bases not matched to a gene: 6. This CDR3 comprises 15 residues. This chain's CDR3 is CASSLRAGGSNEQFF. The CDR3 DNA reads TGTGCCAGCAGCTTGAGGGCGGGAGGGAGCAATGAGCAGTTCTTC.

This clone showed up just a few times. The chain combines TRBV5-8 with TRBJ1-5; tentatively, D is TRBD1 (5 bases). Germline CDR1 and CDR2: SGHTS and YDEGEE. V was shortened by 4 bases and J by 7 bases, with 21 bases between the two germline ends. The CDR3 covers 16 residues. The CDR3 sequence: CASSPSGGDIFQPQHF. The CDR3 bases are TGTGCCAGCAGCCCGTCGGGGGGGGATATTTTCCAGCCCCAGCATTTT.

The chain is built from TRBV2 and TRBJ2-7; 7 bases are shared with TRBD1. CDR3 length equals 13 residues. J lost 2 bases, V lost 6 bases, and 4 bases had no gene match. The germline V gene has CDR1 SNHLY and CDR2 FYNNEI. CDR3 residues: CASRSGQPYEQYF. The CDR3, as DNA: TGTGCCAGCAGATCGGGACAGCCCTACGAGCAGTACTTC. Combining the CDR3 with reference TRBV2 and TRBJ2-7 gives the whole variable domain EPEVTQTPSHQVTQMGQEVILRCVPISNHLYFYWYRQILGQKVEFLVSFYNNEISEKSEIFDDQFSVERPDGSNFTLKIRSTKLEDSAMYFCASRSGQPYEQYFGPGTRLTVT.